The 17 T cell receptor beta chains given below trace back to one sample, sequenced in a study of a mutant IDH1 vaccine in newly diagnosed glioma (dated by TCRdb to the early 2020s). No antigens are known for them. Library generation was performed with the immunoSEQ multiplex PCR assay. The immuneACCESS repertoire file appears here via TCRdb, limited to in-frame rearrangements. These files lack a portion of the clones; in checked studies, under half of the deficit traces to unresolved V genes, and the cause of the others is not known. In this sample the table shows fewer than 150,000 clones, 90% of which occur a single time. The top ten constitute more than 0.55% of the sample. The sample's time point label, in plain terms: week 11, during vaccination. Each vaccine dose, consisting of 300 ug of a 20-mer mutant IDH1 peptide in Montanide, was administered subcutaneously with topical imiquimod. The sequences come from PBMCs, collected from a glioma patient whose treatment included an IDH1 peptide vaccine. Every receptor here comes from a woman in her fifties or sixties with glioma.

V gene TRBV18 combines with J gene TRBJ2-7; the match to TRBD1 covers 9 bases. CDR1 and CDR2 (germline): KGHSH, LQKENI. This CDR3 is built from 16 residues. Germline trimming cut 2 bases from V and 3 bases from J; bases unmatched to any gene: 8. The chain's CDR3 is CASSPMGQGLFYEQYF. The CDR3 bases are TGTGCCAGCTCACCAATGGGACAGGGTCTATTCTACGAGCAGTACTTC.

This chain links TRBV18 with TRBJ2-2, with 9 bases fitting TRBD1. Germline loops: CDR1 KGHSH, CDR2 LQKENI. J lost 5 bases, V lost 3 bases, and 4 bases had no gene match. CDR3 length: 15 residues. In DNA form, the CDR3 reads TGTGCCAGCTCACCGGGACAGGGATTAACCGGGGAGCTGTTTTTT. This sequence encodes CASSPGQGLTGELFF.

The J gene is TRBJ2-2, the V gene TRBV6-5, with D hard to call. Between the trimmed V and J ends, which lost 3 bases and 7 bases, there was a span of 3 bases. Germline V gene data show CDR1 as MNHEY and CDR2 as SVGAGI. This CDR3 is 11 amino acids long. The CDR3 here is CASSYRGELFF. The CDR3 bases are TGTGCCAGCAGTTATCGCGGGGAGCTGTTTTTT.

This sequence joins TRBV15 and TRBJ1-3, with D unresolved. This CDR3 has 15 residues. Between the trimmed V and J ends, which lost 3 bases and 3 bases, there was a span of 12 bases. Germline assignment: CDR1 LNHNV and CDR2 YYDKDF (reference sequence). Written as DNA, the CDR3 is TGTGCCACCAGCAGTTCGCGGACGGTTGGAAACACCATATATTTT. It encodes CATSSSRTVGNTIYF.

The chain is built from TRBV5-1 and TRBJ1-5; possibly TRBD1 for D (5 bases). Germline CDR1 reads SGHRS; CDR2 reads YFSETQ. This CDR3 has 14 amino acids. V lost 4 bases, J lost 4 bases, and 12 bases lay in between. Written as DNA, the CDR3 is TGCGCCAGCAGCCCCGGGACGGGAAATCAGCCCCAGCATTTT. It specifies CASSPGTGNQPQHF.

This chain uses TRBV5-4 with TRBJ1-2; 8 nucleotides match TRBD1. The CDR3 contains 15 residues. Germline CDR1 is SGHNT and CDR2 is YYREEE (reference sequence). After removal of 4 bases from V and 4 bases from J, the junction contained 9 bases not matched to a gene. CDR3 DNA: TGTGCCAGCAGCCCCGGCGGGACAGGACCCTATGGCTACACCTTC. It encodes CASSPGGTGPYGYTF.

The chain has TRBV5-8 and TRBJ2-5; D might be TRBD1 or TRBD2, each matching 6 bases. Per germline, CDR1 SGHTS and CDR2 YDEGEE. V dropped 0 bases and J dropped 5 bases, with 11 bases sitting between them. This CDR3 has 14 amino acids. The CDR3 spells CASSLAGGRETQYF. The CDR3 coding sequence is TGTGCCAGCAGCTTGGCCGGGGGCCGGGAGACCCAGTACTTC.

The chain uses TRBV28 and TRBJ2-2; D is unclear. With 10 bases removed from V and 0 bases from J, the gap between germline ends came to 9 bases. The CDR3 sequence is 13 residues long. Looked up from germline, CDR1 is MDHEN and CDR2 is SYDVKM. CDR3 loop: CATRTANTGELFF. CDR3 sequence (DNA): TGTGCCACGAGGACGGCGAACACCGGGGAGCTGTTTTTT.

The chain joins TRBV20-1 to TRBJ2-1, with D uncertain. This CDR3 has 11 residues. Germline V CDR1 and CDR2: DFQATT, SNEGSKA (reference sequence). Trimming stripped 6 bases from V and 7 bases from J, with 10 bases between. The CDR3 reads CSARDKNEQFF. The CDR3 region has the DNA TGCAGTGCCCGCGACAAGAATGAGCAGTTCTTC.

The CDR3 DNA reads as TGTGCCAGCAGCTTACGACAGGAGTACGAGCAGTACTTC. It yields the protein CASSLRQEYEQYF. The chain couples TRBV7-8 to TRBJ2-7; TRBD1 is a possible D gene (6 bases). V dropped 2 bases and J dropped 4 bases, with 9 bases sitting between them. From germline, CDR1 is SGHVS and CDR2 FQNEAQ. CDR3 length: 13 amino acids.

The V call is TRBV9, the J call TRBJ2-3; weak D call: TRBD2 (6 bases). In germline, CDR1 is SGDLS, CDR2 YYNGEE. The CDR3 totals 16 residues. Trimming pared 0 bases from V and 7 bases from J, leaving 18 bases between. Here the CDR3 DNA reads TGTGCCAGCAGCGTAGGGAGCCTAATCGGGGGAAATACGCAGTATTTT. Translated: CASSVGSLIGGNTQYF.

This clone has only one observation. The V gene is TRBV28, the J gene TRBJ1-3, with TRBD1 matching 9 bases. The V segment lost 7 bases and the J segment 0 bases; nucleotides outside the gene matches: 7. This CDR3 region has 16 residues. Germline CDR1 MDHEN, CDR2 SYDVKM. In DNA, the CDR3 is TGTGCCAGCATGAGTGGGACAGGGTACTCTGGAAACACCATATATTTT. Protein: CASMSGTGYSGNTIYF.

The rearrangement links TRBV5-5 to TRBJ2-1; 10 nucleotides line up with TRBD1. The CDR3 has 14 amino acids. CDR1 is SGHKS, CDR2 YYEKEE, per germline (reference sequence). Trimming at V came to 2 bases and at J to 5 bases, leaving 1 base not matched to a gene. The CDR3 protein is CASSFGTGDNEQFF. CDR3 in DNA: TGTGCCAGCAGCTTCGGGACAGGGGACAATGAGCAGTTCTTC.

This sequence joins TRBV28 and TRBJ1-2; D unclear. The germline CDR1 and CDR2 sequences are MDHEN and SYDVKM. The V end lost 5 bases, the J end lost 5 bases, and 18 bases lay between the germline ends. CDR3 length: 15 residues. The CDR3 spells CASSTVAKRYYGYTF. The CDR3 nucleotides are TGTGCCAGCAGTACCGTCGCGAAGAGGTATTATGGCTACACCTTC.

This chain connects TRBV5-5 to TRBJ1-4, with 9 bases matching TRBD1. The germline CDR1 and CDR2 sequences are SGHKS and YYEKEE (reference sequence). The V and J ends lost 4 bases and 7 bases, in that order; junction bases with no gene match: 8. The CDR3 consists of 15 residues. This CDR3 is CASSRPGQGVEKLFF. The CDR3 nucleotides are TGTGCCAGCAGCCGACCGGGACAGGGAGTTGAAAAACTGTTTTTT.

The chain uses TRBV7-8 and TRBJ2-7; 10 bases are a match to TRBD2. The CDR3 runs to 14 residues. Germline CDR1 reads SGHVS; CDR2 reads FQNEAQ. The V segment lost 3 bases and the J segment 4 bases; nucleotides outside the gene matches: 3. The CDR3 nucleotides read TGTGCCAGCAGCTTCCGGACTAGCGGATACGAGCAGTACTTC. Encoded protein: CASSFRTSGYEQYF.

The chain is built from TRBV5-1 and TRBJ1-2; D is undetermined. CDR1 and CDR2 from the germline V gene are SGHRS and YFSETQ. V lost 7 bases, J lost 2 bases, and 12 bases lay in between. This CDR3 has 13 residues. The CDR3 sequence is CASRSQINYGYTF. The CDR3 nucleotides read TGCGCCAGCCGCTCACAGATCAACTATGGCTACACCTTC.